The 17 T cell receptor beta chains below all came from one sample that was sequenced in a study of blood T cell repertoires in COVID-19. TCRdb keeps only in-frame clones here, not all; method: immunoSEQ multiplex PCR. Of about 170,000 clones listed, 82% are singletons. Material for sequencing was peripheral blood. Receptors originate from a woman aged 40 to 50 with COVID-19, enrolled during active disease.

The chain links TRBV4-1 to TRBJ1-1; perhaps TRBD1 as D (6 bases). CDR1 is MGHRA, CDR2 YSYEKL, per germline. The V and J ends lost 0 bases and 6 bases respectively, with 8 bases between them. This CDR3 region has 13 residues. CDR3 loop: CASSQDRGPEAFF. The CDR3 DNA follows: TGCGCCAGCAGCCAAGACAGGGGCCCTGAAGCTTTCTTT.

The chain links TRBV11-2 to TRBJ1-1; D gene ambiguous. The germline V and J ends were trimmed by 1 base and 5 bases, with 8 bases remaining between them. Germline V gene data show CDR1 as SGHAT and CDR2 as FQNNGV. The CDR3 totals 13 residues. The CDR3, as DNA: TGTGCCAGCAGCTTAGTGCAGACTACTGAAGCTTTCTTT. Translated: CASSLVQTTEAFF. Supplemented by reference TRBV11-2 and TRBJ1-1, the full variable domain reads EAGVAQSPRYKIIEKRQSVAFWCNPISGHATLYWYQQILGQGPKLLIQFQNNGVVDDSQLPKDRFSAERLKGVDSTLKIQPAKLEDSAVYLCASSLVQTTEAFFGQGTRLTVV.

Comment on this clone: A read error may account for a junction end that differs from germline. The chain links TRBV5-1 to TRBJ2-2; 9 positions match TRBD2. The CDR3 length is 14 residues. The V gene's germline CDR1 is SGHRS and CDR2 YFSETQ. The CDR3 DNA is TGCGCCAGCAGCGCTAGCGGGAACCCCGGGGAGCTGTTTTTT. Residues: CASSASGNPGELFF.

V usage is TRBV7-9 and J usage is TRBJ1-2, with TRBD1 identical over 7 bases. CDR1 is SEHNR and CDR2 is FQNEAQ in the germline V gene (reference sequence). V shed 1 base, J shed 4 bases, and the junction held 6 bases outside the gene matches. The CDR3 is 15 amino acids. CDR3 DNA: TGTGCCAGCAGCTTAGGATCCAGGGGGGTCTATGGCTACACCTTC. Encoded protein: CASSLGSRGVYGYTF.

The chain couples TRBV3-1 (or the pseudogene TRBV3-2) to TRBJ2-5, with 11 bases aligning to TRBD1. This CDR3 region has 14 residues. With V trimmed by 2 bases and J by 7 bases, 3 bases remained unmatched. Germline V gene data show CDR1 as LGHDT and CDR2 as YNNKEL (reference sequence). CDR3 in amino acids: CASSQTGQGATQYF. In DNA, the CDR3 is TGTGCCAGCAGCCAAACCGGACAGGGGGCGACCCAGTACTTC.

The chain has TRBV10-1 and TRBJ2-7; 7 nucleotides align to TRBD1. This CDR3 contains 14 residues. After removal of 2 bases from V and 2 bases from J, the junction contained 3 bases not matched to a gene. Germline CDR1 is WNHNN and CDR2 is SYGVQD (reference sequence). This CDR3 is CASSETGQAYEQYV. The CDR3 DNA reads TGCGCCAGCAGTGAGACAGGACAGGCCTACGAGCAGTACGTC.

This clone was observed a few times. The V gene is TRBV2, the J gene TRBJ1-1; unclear D gene. Germline V gene lookup returns CDR1 SNHLY and CDR2 FYNNEI. This CDR3 has 16 residues. Between the trimmed V and J ends, which lost 0 bases and 0 bases, there was a span of 11 bases. The CDR3 DNA sequence: TGTGCCAGCAGTGAAGCATATACAGAGATGAACACTGAAGCTTTCTTT. Its protein product is CASSEAYTEMNTEAFF.

This chain uses TRBV27 with TRBJ2-1; 7 nucleotides match TRBD2. V lost 5 bases, J lost 3 bases, and 13 bases stayed unmatched. The CDR3 totals 17 residues. From germline, CDR1 is MNHEY and CDR2 SMNVEV (reference sequence). The CDR3 nucleotides are TGTGCCAGCAGTCCTCTGTCAGGCGGGAGAGGCTACAATGAGCAGTTCTTC. Translating gives CASSPLSGGRGYNEQFF.

The rearrangement uses TRBV7-9 and TRBJ1-1; 9 bases match TRBD1. The CDR3 spans 12 residues. Germline lookup yields CDR1 SEHNR and CDR2 FQNEAQ (reference sequence). V dropped 1 base and J dropped 11; count of bases not matched to a gene: 2. CDR3 amino acids: CASSLGDREAFF. In nucleotides, the CDR3 is TGTGCCAGCAGCTTAGGGGACAGGGAGGCTTTCTTT.

The gene calls are TRBV24-1 and TRBJ2-7; D might be TRBD1 (5 bases). V shed 7 bases and J shed 2 bases, with 11 bases lying between them. This CDR3 spans 13 amino acids. Germline-derived CDR1 and CDR2 are KGHDR and SFDVKD. The CDR3 loop reads CATSPTVTYEQYV. DNA of the CDR3: TGTGCCACCAGCCCGACAGTGACCTACGAGCAGTACGTC.

This clone was seen just once. The chain is built from TRBV6-1 and TRBJ2-3; D possibly corresponds to TRBD2 (8 bases). CDR1 and CDR2 (germline): MNHNS, SASEGT. Trimming removed 4 bases from V and 4 bases from J, with 30 bases in between. The CDR3 is 20 amino acids. The CDR3 protein is CASSGRQGSPFGRAPDTQYF. The CDR3 DNA sequence: TGTGCCAGCAGTGGAAGACAGGGATCCCCTTTCGGGAGGGCCCCAGATACGCAGTATTTT.

In this sample, this clone turned up a few times. The V call is TRBV3-1 (or the pseudogene TRBV3-2), the J call TRBJ2-3; D is unclear. Germline V gene sequence: CDR1 LGHDT, CDR2 YNNKEL (reference sequence). This CDR3 comprises 14 residues. The V end lost 2 bases, the J end lost 7 bases, and 13 bases lay between the germline ends. DNA of the CDR3: TGTGCCAGCAGCCAAAAGTCCACAGCCAATACGCAGTATTTT. Translation: CASSQKSTANTQYF.

This rearrangement joins TRBV27 to TRBJ1-2; 7 bases match TRBD1. Germline V gene data show CDR1 as MNHEY and CDR2 as SMNVEV (reference sequence). The CDR3 runs 17 residues. Trimming at V came to 2 bases and at J to 3 bases, leaving 12 bases not matched to a gene. In DNA, the CDR3 is TGTGCCAGCAGTTTACTAGCCAGGGGGAGAGGGGACTATGGCTACACCTTC. Amino acids: CASSLLARGRGDYGYTF.

This sequence joins TRBV6-1 and TRBJ1-5; weak D call: TRBD1 (5 bases). Germline V CDR1 and CDR2: MNHNS, SASEGT. The CDR3 sequence is 14 residues long. V was cut by 3 bases and J by 5 bases, with 11 bases left in between. The CDR3 DNA follows: TGTGCCAGCAGTGACCGGGGGATTGATCAGCCCCAGCATTTT. Encoded protein: CASSDRGIDQPQHF.

The V gene is TRBV4-2, the J gene TRBJ1-6; 9 positions agree with TRBD1. V lost 4 bases and J lost 7; bases outside the gene matches: 2. The CDR3 loop spans 14 amino acids. Germline values: CDR1 LGHNA, CDR2 YNFKEQ. The CDR3 DNA follows: TGTGCCAGCAGCCTTGGACAGGGGAATTCACCCCTCCACTTT. This encodes CASSLGQGNSPLHF.

The rearrangement links TRBV6-5 to TRBJ2-7; D is ambiguous. Trimming left V 4 bases short and J 0 bases short, with 10 bases between. Germline-derived CDR1 and CDR2 are MNHEY and SVGAGI. CDR3 length: 14 residues. The CDR3 sequence is CASSFFESSYEQYF. For the CDR3, the DNA is TGTGCCAGCAGTTTTTTCGAGAGCTCCTACGAGCAGTACTTC.

The rearrangement joins TRBV6-5 to TRBJ2-2, with 8 bases lining up with TRBD2. Germline CDR1 is MNHEY and CDR2 is SVGAGI. The CDR3 is 14 amino acids. The V and J ends lost 7 bases and 4 bases, in that order; junction bases with no gene match: 5. CDR3 sequence reads: CASNRGGPTGELFF. CDR3 bases: TGTGCCAGCAACCGGGGGGGTCCCACCGGGGAGCTGTTTTTT.